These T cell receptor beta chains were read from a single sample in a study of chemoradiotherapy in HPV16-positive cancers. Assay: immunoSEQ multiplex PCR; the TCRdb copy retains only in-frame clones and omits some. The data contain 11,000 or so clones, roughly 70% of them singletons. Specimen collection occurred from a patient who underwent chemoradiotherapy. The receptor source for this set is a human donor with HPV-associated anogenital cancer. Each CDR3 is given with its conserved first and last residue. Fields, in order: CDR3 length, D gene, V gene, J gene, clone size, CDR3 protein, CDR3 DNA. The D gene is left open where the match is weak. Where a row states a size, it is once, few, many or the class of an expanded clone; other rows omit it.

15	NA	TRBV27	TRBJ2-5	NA	CASSSRSGRQETQYF	TGTGCCAGCAGTTCCCGGTCAGGGCGGCAAGAGACCCAGTACTTC
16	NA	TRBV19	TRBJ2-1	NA	CASSIGRGAPYNEQFF	TGTGCCAGTAGTATTGGCAGGGGAGCTCCCTACAATGAGCAGTTCTTC
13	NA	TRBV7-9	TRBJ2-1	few	CASSLEMHNEQFF	TGTGCCAGCAGCTTAGAGATGCACAATGAGCAGTTCTTC
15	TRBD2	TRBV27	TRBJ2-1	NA	CASSRLAGYYNEQFF	TGTGCCAGCAGTCGACTAGCGGGATACTACAATGAGCAGTTCTTC
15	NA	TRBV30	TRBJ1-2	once	CAWSVDSSSNYGYTF	TGTGCCTGGAGTGTAGACTCCTCTTCTAACTATGGCTACACCTTC
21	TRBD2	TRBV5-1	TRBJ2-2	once	CASSQVPGLAGGPGGTGELFF	TGCGCCAGCAGCCAAGTCCCGGGACTAGCGGGAGGGCCTGGCGGCACCGGGGAGCTGTTTTTT
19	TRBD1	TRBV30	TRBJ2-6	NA	CAWSIWGDRVKPGANVLTF	TGTGCCTGGAGTATCTGGGGAGACAGGGTAAAACCTGGGGCCAACGTCCTGACTTTC
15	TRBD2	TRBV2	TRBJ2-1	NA	CASRPPGGSYNEQFF	TGTGCCAGCAGACCTCCGGGAGGTTCCTACAATGAGCAGTTCTTC
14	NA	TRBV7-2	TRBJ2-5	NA	CASSPPRSPETQYF	TGTGCCAGCAGCCCCCCTCGCAGCCCAGAGACCCAGTACTTC
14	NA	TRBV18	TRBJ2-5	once	CASSPNGGKETQYF	TGTGCCAGCTCACCAAACGGGGGAAAAGAGACCCAGTACTTC
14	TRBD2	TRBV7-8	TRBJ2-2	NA	CASSTSGGTGELFF	TGTGCCAGCAGCACTAGCGGGGGTACCGGGGAGCTGTTTTTT
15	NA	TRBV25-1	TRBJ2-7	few	CASSDGTVITYEQYF	TGTGCCAGCAGTGACGGGACGGTGATTACCTACGAGCAGTACTTC
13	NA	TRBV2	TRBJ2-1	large	CASSEEAYNEQFF	TGTGCCAGCAGTGAGGAAGCCTACAATGAGCAGTTCTTC
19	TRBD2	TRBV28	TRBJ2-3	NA	CASSFETSVISGGTDTQYF	TGTGCCAGCAGTTTTGAGACTAGCGTGATATCAGGAGGCACAGATACGCAGTATTTT
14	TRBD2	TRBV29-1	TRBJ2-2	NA	CSVEAGGNTGELFF	TGCAGCGTGGAAGCGGGAGGCAACACCGGGGAGCTGTTTTTT
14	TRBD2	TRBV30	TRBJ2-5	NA	CAWSVRGGTETQYF	TGTGCCTGGAGTGTACGGGGGGGGACAGAGACCCAGTACTTC
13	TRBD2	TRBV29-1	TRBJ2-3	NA	CSELAGGTDTQYF	TGCAGCGAACTAGCGGGGGGCACAGATACGCAGTATTTT
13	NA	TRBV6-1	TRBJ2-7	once	CASSEAAAGEQYF	TGTGCCAGCAGTGAAGCGGCAGCGGGTGAGCAGTACTTC
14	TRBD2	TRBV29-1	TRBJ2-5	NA	CSVASGNGQETQYF	TGCAGCGTTGCTAGCGGGAACGGGCAAGAGACCCAGTACTTC
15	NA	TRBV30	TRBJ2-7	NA	CAWKGGGISNSEQYF	TGTGCCTGGAAGGGGGGGGGTATTAGTAATAGCGAGCAGTACTTC
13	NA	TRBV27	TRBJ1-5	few	CASSWLRGQPQHF	TGTGCCAGCAGTTGGTTGAGGGGCCAGCCCCAGCATTTT
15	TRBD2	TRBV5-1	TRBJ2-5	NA	CASSLTSGSAETQYF	TGCGCCAGCAGCTTGACTAGCGGGAGCGCGGAGACCCAGTACTTC
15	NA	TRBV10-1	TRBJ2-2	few	CASSEKRGNTGELFF	TGCGCCAGCAGTGAGAAGCGAGGGAACACCGGGGAGCTGTTTTTT
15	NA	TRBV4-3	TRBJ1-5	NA	CASSQGVSVNQPQHF	TGCGCCAGCAGCCAAGGGGTTTCGGTGAATCAGCCCCAGCATTTT
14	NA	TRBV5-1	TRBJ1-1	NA	CASRRNYRGPEAFF	TGCGCCAGCAGGCGAAACTACCGGGGACCTGAAGCTTTCTTT
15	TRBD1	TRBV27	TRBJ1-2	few	CASSSYTTGFYGYTF	TGTGCCAGCAGTTCTTACACGACAGGGTTCTATGGCTACACCTTC
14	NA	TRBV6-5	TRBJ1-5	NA	CASSETVASQPQHF	TGTGCCAGCAGTGAGACAGTGGCAAGTCAGCCCCAGCATTTT
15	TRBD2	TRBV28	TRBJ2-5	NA	CASSMAGGYQETQYF	TGTGCCAGCAGTATGGCGGGAGGGTACCAAGAGACCCAGTACTTC
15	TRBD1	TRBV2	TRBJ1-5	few	CASREGTGANQPQHF	TGTGCCAGCAGGGAAGGGACAGGCGCCAATCAGCCCCAGCATTTT
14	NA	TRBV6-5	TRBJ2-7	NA	CASALTREASWQYF	TGTGCCAGCGCTCTGACGCGAGAGGCTTCATGGCAGTACTTC
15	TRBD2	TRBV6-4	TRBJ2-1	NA	CASSESTSGSNEQFF	TGTGCCAGCAGTGAATCGACTAGCGGGAGCAATGAGCAGTTCTTC
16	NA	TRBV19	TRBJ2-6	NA	CASSMSIGSGANVLTF	TGTGCCAGTAGTATGTCGATAGGATCTGGGGCCAACGTCCTGACTTTC